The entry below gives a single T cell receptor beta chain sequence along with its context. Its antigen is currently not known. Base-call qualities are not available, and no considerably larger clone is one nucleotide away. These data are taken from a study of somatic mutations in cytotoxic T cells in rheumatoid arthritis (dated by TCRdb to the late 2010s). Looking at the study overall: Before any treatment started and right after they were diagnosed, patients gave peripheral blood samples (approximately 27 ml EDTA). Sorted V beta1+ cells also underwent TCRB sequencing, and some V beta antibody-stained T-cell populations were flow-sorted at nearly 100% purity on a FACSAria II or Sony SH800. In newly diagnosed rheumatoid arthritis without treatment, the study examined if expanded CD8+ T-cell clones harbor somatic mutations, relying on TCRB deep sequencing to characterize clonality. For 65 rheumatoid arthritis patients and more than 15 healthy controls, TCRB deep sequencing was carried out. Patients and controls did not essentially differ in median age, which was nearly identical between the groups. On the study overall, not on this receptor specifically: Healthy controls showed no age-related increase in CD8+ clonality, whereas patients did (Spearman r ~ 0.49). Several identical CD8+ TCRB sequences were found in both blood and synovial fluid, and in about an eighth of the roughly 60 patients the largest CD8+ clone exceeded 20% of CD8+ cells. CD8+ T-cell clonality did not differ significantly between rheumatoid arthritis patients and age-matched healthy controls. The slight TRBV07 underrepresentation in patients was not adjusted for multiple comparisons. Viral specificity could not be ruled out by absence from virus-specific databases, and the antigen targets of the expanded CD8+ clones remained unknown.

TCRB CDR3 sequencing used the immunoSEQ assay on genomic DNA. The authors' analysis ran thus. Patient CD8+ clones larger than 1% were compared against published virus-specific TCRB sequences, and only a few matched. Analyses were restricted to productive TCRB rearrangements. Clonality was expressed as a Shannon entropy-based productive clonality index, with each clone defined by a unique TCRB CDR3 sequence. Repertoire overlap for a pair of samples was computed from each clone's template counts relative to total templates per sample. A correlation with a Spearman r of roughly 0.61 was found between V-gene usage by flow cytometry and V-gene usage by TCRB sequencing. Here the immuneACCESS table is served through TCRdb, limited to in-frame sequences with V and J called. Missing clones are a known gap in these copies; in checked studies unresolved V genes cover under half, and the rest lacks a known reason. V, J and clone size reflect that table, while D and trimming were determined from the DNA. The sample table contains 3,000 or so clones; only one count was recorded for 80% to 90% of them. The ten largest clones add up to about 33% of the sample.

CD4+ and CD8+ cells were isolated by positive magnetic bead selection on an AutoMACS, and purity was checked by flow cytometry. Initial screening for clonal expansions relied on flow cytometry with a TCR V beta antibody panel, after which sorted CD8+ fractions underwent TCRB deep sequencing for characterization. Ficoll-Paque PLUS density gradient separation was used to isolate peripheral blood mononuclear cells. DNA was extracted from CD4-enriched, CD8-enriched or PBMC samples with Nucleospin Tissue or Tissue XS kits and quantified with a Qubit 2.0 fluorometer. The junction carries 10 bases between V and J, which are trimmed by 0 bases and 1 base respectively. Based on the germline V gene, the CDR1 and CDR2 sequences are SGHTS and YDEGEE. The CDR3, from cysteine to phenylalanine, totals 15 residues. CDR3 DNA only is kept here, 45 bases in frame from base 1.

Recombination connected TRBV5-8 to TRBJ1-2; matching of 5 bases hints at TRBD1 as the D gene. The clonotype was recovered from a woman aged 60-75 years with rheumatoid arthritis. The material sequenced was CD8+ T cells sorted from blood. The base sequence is TGTGCCAGCAGCTTGGCTGCAGGGTTTAACTATGGCTACACCTTC. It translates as CASSLAAGFNYGYTF.